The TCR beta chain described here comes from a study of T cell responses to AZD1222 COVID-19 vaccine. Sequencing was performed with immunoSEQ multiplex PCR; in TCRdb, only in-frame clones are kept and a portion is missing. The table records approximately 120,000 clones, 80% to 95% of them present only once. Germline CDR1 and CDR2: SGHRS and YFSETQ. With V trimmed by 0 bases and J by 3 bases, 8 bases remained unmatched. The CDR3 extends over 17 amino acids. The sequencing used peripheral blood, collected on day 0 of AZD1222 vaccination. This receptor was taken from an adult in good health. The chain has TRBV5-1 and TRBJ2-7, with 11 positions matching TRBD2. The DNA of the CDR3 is TGCGCCAGCAGCTTGGACTTGGGGACTAGCGGAGTCTACGAGCAGTACTTC. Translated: CASSLDLGTSGVYEQYF.